A selection of T cell receptor beta chains follows, all from one sample in a study of regulatory T cells in long-lasting Graves disease. TCRdb reprocessed the multiplex PCR reads via MiXCR and lists one record per CDR3 protein. This table holds about 290,000 distinct CDR3 sequences, roughly 21% found once. The sequenced sample was peripheral blood mononuclear cells (PBMCs), obtained when the disease was refractory, from a patient treated with antithyroid drugs. These receptors were obtained from a female donor with Graves disease. Both conserved end residues are part of each CDR3. D genes are given only for firm matches. Not every row has a clone size; where given, it reads once, few, many or a size class.

j_gene: TRBJ2-3; len: 17; d_gene: NA; abundance: NA; v_gene: TRBV20-1; CDR3aa: CSAPRPGPRRSTDTQYF; CDR3nt: TGCAGTGCTCCCCGACCGGGACCACGACGCAGCACAGATACGCAGTATTTT
j_gene: TRBJ2-7; len: 16; d_gene: TRBD1; abundance: NA; v_gene: TRBV3-1; CDR3aa: CASSHQTGLRPYEQYF; CDR3nt: TGTGCCAGCAGCCATCAGACAGGGCTGCGGCCCTACGAGCAGTACTTC
j_gene: TRBJ1-1; len: 14; d_gene: NA; abundance: many; v_gene: TRBV7-9; CDR3aa: CASSSYLETAEAFF; CDR3nt: TGTGCCAGCAGCTCCTACCTCGAGACCGCTGAAGCTTTCTTT
j_gene: TRBJ2-5; len: 14; d_gene: NA; abundance: NA; v_gene: TRBV6-1; CDR3aa: CASSQYRGGETQYF; CDR3nt: TGTGCCAGCAGTCAATATCGGGGCGGGGAGACCCAGTACTTC
j_gene: TRBJ1-2; len: 10; d_gene: NA; abundance: NA; v_gene: TRBV20-1; CDR3aa: CSAYSYGYTF; CDR3nt: TGCAGTGCTTATTCTTATGGCTACACCTTC
j_gene: TRBJ2-7; len: 14; d_gene: TRBD2; abundance: NA; v_gene: TRBV19; CDR3aa: CASSTLAGVYEQYF; CDR3nt: TGTGCCAGTAGTACCCTAGCGGGAGTGTACGAGCAGTACTTC
j_gene: TRBJ2-5; len: 14; d_gene: TRBD2; abundance: many; v_gene: TRBV12-3/TRBV12-4; CDR3aa: CASSPSTSKETQYF; CDR3nt: TGTGCCAGCAGTCCCTCGACTAGCAAAGAGACCCAGTACTTC
j_gene: TRBJ2-4; len: 14; d_gene: TRBD1; abundance: few; v_gene: TRBV7-2; CDR3aa: CASSWTGTGGIQYF; CDR3nt: TGTGCCAGCAGCTGGACCGGGACAGGGGGCATTCAGTACTTC
j_gene: TRBJ2-7; len: 17; d_gene: TRBD2; abundance: once; v_gene: TRBV6-5; CDR3aa: CASSYSGGRAGASEQYF; CDR3nt: TGTGCCAGCAGTTACTCGGGCGGTCGAGCGGGAGCATCCGAGCAGTACTTC
j_gene: TRBJ1-5; len: 14; d_gene: NA; abundance: few; v_gene: TRBV27; CDR3aa: CASSWKDPFSPQHF; CDR3nt: TGTGCCAGCAGTTGGAAGGACCCCTTTTCACCCCAGCATTTT
j_gene: TRBJ1-1; len: 15; d_gene: TRBD1; abundance: many; v_gene: TRBV12-3/TRBV12-4; CDR3aa: CASSLRGQGGTEAFF; CDR3nt: TGTGCCAGCAGTTTACGGGGGCAGGGGGGGACTGAAGCTTTCTTT
j_gene: TRBJ2-7; len: 15; d_gene: NA; abundance: few; v_gene: TRBV29-1; CDR3aa: CSVGTPSGAGDEQYF; CDR3nt: TGCAGCGTTGGAACCCCTAGTGGGGCCGGGGACGAGCAGTACTTC
j_gene: TRBJ1-1; len: 13; d_gene: TRBD1; abundance: NA; v_gene: TRBV5-4; CDR3aa: CASSPRTGNEAFF; CDR3nt: TGTGCCAGCAGCCCAAGGACAGGGAATGAAGCTTTCTTT
j_gene: TRBJ2-5; len: 15; d_gene: NA; abundance: few; v_gene: TRBV9; CDR3aa: CASSAHTGYQETQYF; CDR3nt: TGTGCCAGCAGCGCCCATACAGGGTACCAAGAGACCCAGTACTTC
j_gene: TRBJ2-2; len: 16; d_gene: TRBD2; abundance: few; v_gene: TRBV12-3/TRBV12-4; CDR3aa: CASSQVLAGGAGELFF; CDR3nt: TGTGCCAGCAGCCAAGTACTAGCGGGAGGGGCCGGGGAGCTGTTTTTT
j_gene: TRBJ1-1; len: 14; d_gene: NA; abundance: many; v_gene: TRBV12-3/TRBV12-4; CDR3aa: CASSLWTPSTEAFF; CDR3nt: TGTGCCAGCAGTTTGTGGACTCCTAGCACTGAAGCTTTCTTT
j_gene: TRBJ2-1; len: 15; d_gene: TRBD2; abundance: once; v_gene: TRBV11-3; CDR3aa: CASSATPGLGNEQFF; CDR3nt: TGTGCCAGCAGCGCTACCCCGGGACTAGGAAATGAGCAGTTCTTC
j_gene: TRBJ2-7; len: 14; d_gene: NA; abundance: NA; v_gene: TRBV3-1; CDR3aa: CASSQEFSSYEQYF; CDR3nt: TGTGCCAGCAGCCAAGAATTTAGCTCCTACGAGCAGTACTTC
j_gene: TRBJ2-7; len: 15; d_gene: TRBD2; abundance: few; v_gene: TRBV11-2; CDR3aa: CASSPTSAISYEQYF; CDR3nt: TGTGCCAGCAGCCCAACTAGCGCCATTTCCTACGAGCAGTACTTC
j_gene: TRBJ2-4; len: 16; d_gene: TRBD1; abundance: NA; v_gene: TRBV11-2; CDR3aa: CASSLGHRGAKNIQYF; CDR3nt: TGTGCCAGCAGCTTAGGTCACAGGGGAGCCAAAAACATTCAGTACTTC
j_gene: TRBJ1-2; len: 13; d_gene: TRBD1; abundance: many; v_gene: TRBV24-1; CDR3aa: CATSRGRFNGYTF; CDR3nt: TGTGCCACCAGCAGGGGGCGCTTCAATGGCTACACCTTC
j_gene: TRBJ2-1; len: 17; d_gene: TRBD2; abundance: NA; v_gene: TRBV9; CDR3aa: CASSARGTSGRLAEQFF; CDR3nt: TGTGCCAGCAGCGCCCGGGGGACTAGCGGGAGATTGGCTGAGCAGTTCTTC
j_gene: TRBJ2-3; len: 16; d_gene: NA; abundance: NA; v_gene: TRBV20-1; CDR3aa: CSATVAELLERDTQYF; CDR3nt: TGCAGTGCGACCGTAGCGGAGCTCCTGGAGAGAGATACGCAGTATTTT
j_gene: TRBJ1-1; len: 17; d_gene: TRBD1; abundance: few; v_gene: TRBV6-5; CDR3aa: CASSYLRPGTGNTEAFF; CDR3nt: TGTGCCAGCAGTTACTTAAGACCCGGGACAGGGAACACTGAAGCTTTCTTT
j_gene: TRBJ2-1; len: 13; d_gene: TRBD2; abundance: few; v_gene: TRBV11-2; CDR3aa: CASSLSTSHEQFF; CDR3nt: TGTGCCAGCAGCTTATCGACTAGCCATGAGCAGTTCTTC
j_gene: TRBJ2-5; len: 13; d_gene: TRBD1; abundance: few; v_gene: TRBV20-1; CDR3aa: CSASWDRVETQYF; CDR3nt: TGCAGTGCTAGTTGGGACAGGGTAGAGACCCAGTACTTC
j_gene: TRBJ1-6; len: 14; d_gene: NA; abundance: few; v_gene: TRBV20-1; CDR3aa: CSARVGQTNSPLHF; CDR3nt: TGCAGTGCTAGAGTTGGGCAGACGAATTCACCCCTCCACTTT
j_gene: TRBJ2-7; len: 15; d_gene: TRBD1; abundance: many; v_gene: TRBV28; CDR3aa: CASSHSRTGVFEQYF; CDR3nt: TGTGCCAGCAGTCACTCCAGGACAGGGGTCTTCGAGCAGTACTTC
j_gene: TRBJ2-7; len: 12; d_gene: NA; abundance: few; v_gene: TRBV6-2/TRBV6-3; CDR3aa: CASTEAGPEQYF; CDR3nt: TGTGCCAGCACGGAGGCAGGGCCCGAGCAGTACTTC
j_gene: TRBJ1-6; len: 15; d_gene: TRBD1; abundance: NA; v_gene: TRBV5-1; CDR3aa: CASSGTGTGHSPLHF; CDR3nt: TGCGCCAGCAGCGGAACCGGGACAGGGCATTCACCCCTCCACTTT
j_gene: TRBJ1-4; len: 15; d_gene: NA; abundance: many; v_gene: TRBV18; CDR3aa: CASSSSWGRDEKLFF; CDR3nt: TGTGCCAGCTCATCCTCATGGGGCAGGGATGAAAAACTGTTTTTT
j_gene: TRBJ2-7; len: 13; d_gene: TRBD1; abundance: many; v_gene: TRBV7-2; CDR3aa: CASSTGTGYEQYF; CDR3nt: TGTGCCAGCAGCACCGGGACAGGCTACGAGCAGTACTTC
j_gene: TRBJ1-2; len: 14; d_gene: TRBD1; abundance: NA; v_gene: TRBV18; CDR3aa: CASSPIAGGDGYTF; CDR3nt: TGTGCCAGCTCACCCATTGCAGGGGGCGATGGCTACACCTTC
j_gene: TRBJ1-2; len: 11; d_gene: NA; abundance: NA; v_gene: TRBV29-1; CDR3aa: CSVELGNGYTF; CDR3nt: TGCAGCGTTGAATTGGGAAATGGCTACACCTTC
j_gene: TRBJ1-5; len: 14; d_gene: NA; abundance: few; v_gene: TRBV6-1; CDR3aa: CASKFGASNQPQHF; CDR3nt: TGTGCCAGCAAGTTTGGGGCTAGCAATCAGCCCCAGCATTTT
j_gene: TRBJ2-7; len: 12; d_gene: NA; abundance: few; v_gene: TRBV6-1; CDR3aa: CASGTRNYEQYF; CDR3nt: TGTGCCAGCGGGACAAGAAACTACGAGCAGTACTTC
j_gene: TRBJ1-1; len: 16; d_gene: NA; abundance: few; v_gene: TRBV28; CDR3aa: CASSLFPSRMNTEAFF; CDR3nt: TGTGCCAGCAGTTTGTTCCCCAGCCGGATGAACACTGAAGCTTTCTTT
j_gene: TRBJ2-3; len: 17; d_gene: TRBD2; abundance: few; v_gene: TRBV28; CDR3aa: CASRTQAAGGLGDTQYF; CDR3nt: TGTGCCAGCAGGACCCAGGCAGCGGGAGGGCTGGGAGATACGCAGTATTTT
j_gene: TRBJ2-7; len: 14; d_gene: TRBD2; abundance: NA; v_gene: TRBV28; CDR3aa: CASSFLRGGKEQYF; CDR3nt: TGTGCCAGCAGTTTTCTGAGGGGAGGGAAGGAGCAGTACTTC
j_gene: TRBJ2-7; len: 15; d_gene: NA; abundance: few; v_gene: TRBV4-1; CDR3aa: CASSQDMGLLYEQYF; CDR3nt: TGCGCCAGCAGCCAAGATATGGGACTTCTCTACGAGCAGTACTTC
j_gene: TRBJ1-2; len: 15; d_gene: TRBD1; abundance: NA; v_gene: TRBV6-1; CDR3aa: CASRRTGGNNYGYTF; CDR3nt: TGTGCCAGCAGACGGACAGGTGGTAACAACTATGGCTACACCTTC
j_gene: TRBJ1-5; len: 13; d_gene: NA; abundance: many; v_gene: TRBV7-8; CDR3aa: CASSPNADQPQHF; CDR3nt: TGTGCCAGCAGCCCGAATGCGGATCAGCCCCAGCATTTT
j_gene: TRBJ2-7; len: 18; d_gene: NA; abundance: NA; v_gene: TRBV5-1; CDR3aa: CASSLSTPVGLASYEQYF; CDR3nt: TGCGCCAGCAGCTTAAGTACTCCGGTGGGTCTAGCCTCCTACGAGCAGTACTTC
j_gene: TRBJ1-1; len: 13; d_gene: NA; abundance: NA; v_gene: TRBV7-2; CDR3aa: CASNKVVGTETFF; CDR3nt: TGTGCCAGCAACAAGGTGGTCGGCACTGAAACTTTCTTT
j_gene: TRBJ1-1; len: 13; d_gene: NA; abundance: NA; v_gene: TRBV29-1; CDR3aa: CSVGGQLNTEAFF; CDR3nt: TGCAGCGTCGGAGGACAGCTGAACACTGAAGCTTTCTTT
j_gene: TRBJ1-2; len: 14; d_gene: NA; abundance: NA; v_gene: TRBV29-1; CDR3aa: CSVEDTKRLNGYTF; CDR3nt: TGCAGCGTTGAAGACACGAAGAGACTGAATGGCTACACCTTC
j_gene: TRBJ2-1; len: 15; d_gene: TRBD2; abundance: NA; v_gene: TRBV5-5; CDR3aa: CASSLSGSLYNEQFF; CDR3nt: TGTGCCAGCAGCTTAAGCGGGAGCCTTTATAATGAGCAGTTCTTC
j_gene: TRBJ2-7; len: 14; d_gene: TRBD1; abundance: few; v_gene: TRBV20-1; CDR3aa: CSARGEDRGYEQYF; CDR3nt: TGCAGTGCTAGAGGGGAAGACAGGGGCTACGAGCAGTACTTC
j_gene: TRBJ2-7; len: 11; d_gene: NA; abundance: few; v_gene: TRBV20-1; CDR3aa: CSAPLSYEQYF; CDR3nt: TGCAGTGCTCCCCTATCCTACGAGCAGTACTTC